The rows below give T cell receptor beta chains drawn from one sample of a study of CXCR3-negative and CXCR3-positive naive CD8 T cells. TCRdb reprocessed the 5' RACE reads, with one entry per CDR3 protein and no DNA. The sample spans under 70,000 distinct CDR3 sequences; the ten largest clones claim 20% to 25%. Sequencing input: memory CD8+ T cells from blood. These TCRs come from a human donor in good health. Some clones in this sample may be carry-over from other donors' samples. Both conserved end residues are part of each CDR3.

J | V | CDR3
TRBJ2-1 | TRBV28 | CASSLRAGLNEQFF
TRBJ2-1 | TRBV27 | CASSVFTPQGRNEQFF
TRBJ2-5 | TRBV29-1 | CSVVGDLTPLTQYF
TRBJ2-7 | TRBV9 | CASSRGNTYEQYF
TRBJ1-4 | TRBV10-3 | CATKTGNEKLFF
TRBJ1-1 | TRBV12-3/TRBV12-4 | CASTLHRNTEAFF
TRBJ2-7 | TRBV6-6 | CASSIRAWDEQYF
TRBJ2-3 | TRBV7-8 | CASSSGLVMGDTQYF
TRBJ2-3 | TRBV7-3 | CASSNGRSDTQYF
TRBJ2-2 | TRBV20-1 | CSAERSENTGELFF
TRBJ2-2 | TRBV6-4 | CASSDSSRDLTGELFF
TRBJ2-2 | TRBV6-2/TRBV6-3 | CASSTGTDNGELFF
TRBJ2-7 | TRBV5-6 | CASSYGTEPSYEQYF
TRBJ2-3 | TRBV6-2/TRBV6-3 | CASSYSSLAGVPPNTDTQYF
TRBJ2-7 | TRBV29-1 | CSVVDNYEQYF
TRBJ2-7 | TRBV11-2 | CASSPAVGETGNVYEQYF
TRBJ2-5 | TRBV5-1 | CASSLVQETQYF
TRBJ2-7 | TRBV6-2/TRBV6-3 | CDSSYGEMDEQYF
TRBJ2-1 | TRBV18 | CASSPDRVMGYSYNEQFF
TRBJ2-1 | TRBV20-1 | CSAFIAGGLDEQFF
TRBJ2-7 | TRBV3-1 | CASSLTGWRETYEQYF
TRBJ2-2 | TRBV29-1 | CSVEGAGATGELFF
TRBJ2-1 | TRBV27 | CASSLSAERSYNEQFF
TRBJ2-1 | TRBV29-1 | CSVEDPIVSYNEQFF
TRBJ2-7 | TRBV7-9 | CASSLPSTGSSEQYF
TRBJ2-5 | TRBV28 | CASIRQGGGETQYF
TRBJ2-3 | TRBV14 | CASGMGGTDTQYF
TRBJ2-7 | TRBV6-1 | CASSEGPQGMYEQYF
TRBJ2-1 | TRBV4-3 | CASSQDQASGGIEQFF
TRBJ2-3 | TRBV27 | CASSLLAGGGDTQYF
TRBJ2-5 | TRBV7-3 | CASSPSSQETQYF
TRBJ2-7 | TRBV29-1 | CSVVSWDTPSYEQYF
TRBJ1-2 | TRBV29-1 | CSVEDQEGDYGYTF